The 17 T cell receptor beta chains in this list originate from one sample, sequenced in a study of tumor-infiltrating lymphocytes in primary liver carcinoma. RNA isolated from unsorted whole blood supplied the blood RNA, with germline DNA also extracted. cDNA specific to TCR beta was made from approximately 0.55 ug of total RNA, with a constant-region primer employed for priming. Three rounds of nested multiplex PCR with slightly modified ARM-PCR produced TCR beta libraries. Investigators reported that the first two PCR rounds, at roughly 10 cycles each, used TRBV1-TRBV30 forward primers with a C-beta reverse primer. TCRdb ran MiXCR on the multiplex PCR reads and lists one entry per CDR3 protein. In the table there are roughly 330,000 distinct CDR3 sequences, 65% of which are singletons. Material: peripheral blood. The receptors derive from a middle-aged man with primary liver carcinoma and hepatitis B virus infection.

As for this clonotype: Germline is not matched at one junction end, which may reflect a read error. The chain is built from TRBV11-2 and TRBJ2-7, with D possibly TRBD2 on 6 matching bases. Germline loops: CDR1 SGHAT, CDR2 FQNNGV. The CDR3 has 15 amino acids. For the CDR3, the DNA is TGTGCCGGCAGCCGCCTGGTAGCGGAGACCTACCAGCAGTACTTC. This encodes CAGSRLVAETYQQYF.

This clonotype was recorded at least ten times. CDR3 nucleotides: TGTGCCAGCAGTGAAGGCAGGGACTACGAGCAGTACTTC. Its protein product is CASSEGRDYEQYF. The chain joins TRBV6-1 to TRBJ2-7; D perhaps matches TRBD1 (5 bases). Trimming stripped 1 base from V and 3 bases from J, with 7 bases between. The CDR3 runs 13 residues. Germline V lookup: CDR1 MNHNS, CDR2 SASEGT.

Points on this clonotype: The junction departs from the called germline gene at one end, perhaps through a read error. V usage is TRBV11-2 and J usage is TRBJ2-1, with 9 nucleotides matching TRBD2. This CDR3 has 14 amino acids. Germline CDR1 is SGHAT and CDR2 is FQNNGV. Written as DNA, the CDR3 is TGTGCCAGTAGCTCCTTAGCGGGAGTCAATGAACAGATCTTC. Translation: CASSSLAGVNEQIF.

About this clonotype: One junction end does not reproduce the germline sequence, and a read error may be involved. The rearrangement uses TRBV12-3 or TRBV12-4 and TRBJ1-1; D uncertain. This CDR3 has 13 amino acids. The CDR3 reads CASRIFEDAEALF. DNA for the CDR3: TGTGCCAGCAGGATATTCGAGGACGCTGAAGCTCTCTTT.

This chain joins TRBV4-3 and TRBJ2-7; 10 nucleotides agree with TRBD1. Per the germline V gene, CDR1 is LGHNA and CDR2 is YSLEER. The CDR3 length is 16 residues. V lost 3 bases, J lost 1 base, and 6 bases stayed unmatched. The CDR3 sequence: CASSHSGTGESYEQYF. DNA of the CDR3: TGCGCCAGCAGCCATTCCGGGACAGGGGAGTCCTACGAGCAGTACTTC.

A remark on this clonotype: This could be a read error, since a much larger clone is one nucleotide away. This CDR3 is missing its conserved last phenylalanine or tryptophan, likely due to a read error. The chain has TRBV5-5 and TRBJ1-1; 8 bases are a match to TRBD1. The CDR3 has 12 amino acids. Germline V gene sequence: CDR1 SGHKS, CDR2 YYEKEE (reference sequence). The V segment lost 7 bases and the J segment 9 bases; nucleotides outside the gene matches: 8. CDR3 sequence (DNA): TGTGCCAGCCGCGGGACAGGAACGAAAGCTTTCATT. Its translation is CASRGTGTKAFI.

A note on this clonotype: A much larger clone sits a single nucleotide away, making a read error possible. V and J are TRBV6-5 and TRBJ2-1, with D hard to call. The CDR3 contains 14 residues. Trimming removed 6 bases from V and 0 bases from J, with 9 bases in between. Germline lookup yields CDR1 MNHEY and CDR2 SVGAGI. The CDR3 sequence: CASRQLNSYNEQFF. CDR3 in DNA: TGTGCCAGCAGACAGCTGAACTCCTACAATGAGCAGTTCTTC.

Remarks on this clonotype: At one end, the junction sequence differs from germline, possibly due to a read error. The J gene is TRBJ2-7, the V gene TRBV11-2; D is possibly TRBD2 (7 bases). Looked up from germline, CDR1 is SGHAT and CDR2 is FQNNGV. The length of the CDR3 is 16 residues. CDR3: CATSGVQGARSREQYF. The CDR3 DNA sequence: TGTGCCACCAGCGGGGTACAGGGAGCTCGTTCACGGGAGCAGTACTTC.

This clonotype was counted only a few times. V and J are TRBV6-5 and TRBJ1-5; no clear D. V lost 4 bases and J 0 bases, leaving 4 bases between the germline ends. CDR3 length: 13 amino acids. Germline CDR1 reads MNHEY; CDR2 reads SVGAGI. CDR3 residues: CASSSNSNQPQHF. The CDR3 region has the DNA TGTGCCAGCAGTTCTAATAGCAATCAGCCCCAGCATTTT.

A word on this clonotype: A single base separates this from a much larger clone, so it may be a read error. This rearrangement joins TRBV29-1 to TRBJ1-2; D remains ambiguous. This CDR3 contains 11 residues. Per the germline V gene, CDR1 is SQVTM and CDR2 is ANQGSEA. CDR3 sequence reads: CSIEVNYGYTF. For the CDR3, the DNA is TGCAGCATTGAAGTTAACTATGGCTACACCTTC.

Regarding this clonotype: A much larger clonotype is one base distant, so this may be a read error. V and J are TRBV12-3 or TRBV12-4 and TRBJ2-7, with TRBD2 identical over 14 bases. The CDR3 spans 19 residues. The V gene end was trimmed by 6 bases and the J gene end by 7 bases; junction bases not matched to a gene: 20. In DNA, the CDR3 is TGTGCCAGCAGATCGAGGACTAGCGGGAGGCCCCTCCTCTCGGGGGAGCAGTACTTC. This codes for CASRSRTSGRPLLSGEQYF.

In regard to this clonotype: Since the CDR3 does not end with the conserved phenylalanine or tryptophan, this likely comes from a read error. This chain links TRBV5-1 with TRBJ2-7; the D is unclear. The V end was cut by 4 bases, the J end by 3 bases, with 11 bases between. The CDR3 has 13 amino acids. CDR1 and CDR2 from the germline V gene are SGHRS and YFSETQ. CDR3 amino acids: CASSRDMIYEQYL. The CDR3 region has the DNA TGCGCCAGCAGCCGTGATATGATCTACGAGCAGTACTTG.

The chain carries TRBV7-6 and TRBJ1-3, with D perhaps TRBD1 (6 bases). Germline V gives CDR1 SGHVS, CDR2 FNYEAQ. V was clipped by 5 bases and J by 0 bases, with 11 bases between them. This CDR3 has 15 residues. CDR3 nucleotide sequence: TGTGCCAGCAGCCAGGGGTCTGCCTCTGGAAACACCATATATTTT. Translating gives CASSQGSASGNTIYF.

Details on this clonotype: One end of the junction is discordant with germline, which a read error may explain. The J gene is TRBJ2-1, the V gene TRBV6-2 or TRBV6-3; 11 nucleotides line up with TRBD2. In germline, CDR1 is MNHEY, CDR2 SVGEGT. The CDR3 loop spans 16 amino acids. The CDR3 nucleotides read TGTGCCAGCAATACCGGTCAACTAGCGGGAGCGGAGGAGCAGCTCTTC. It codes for CASNTGQLAGAEEQLF.

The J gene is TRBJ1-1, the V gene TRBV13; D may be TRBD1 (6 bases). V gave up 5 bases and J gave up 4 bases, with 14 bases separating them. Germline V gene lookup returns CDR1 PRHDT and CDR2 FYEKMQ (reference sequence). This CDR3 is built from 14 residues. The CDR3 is CASSPPDSSTEAFF. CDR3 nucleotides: TGTGCCAGCAGCCCCCCGGACAGCTCCACTGAAGCTTTCTTT. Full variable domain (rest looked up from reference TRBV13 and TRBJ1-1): AAGVIQSPRHLIKEKRETATLKCYPIPRHDTVYWYQQGPGQDPQFLISFYEKMQSDKGSIPDRFSAQQFSDYHSELNMSSLELGDSALYFCASSPPDSSTEAFFGQGTRLTVV.

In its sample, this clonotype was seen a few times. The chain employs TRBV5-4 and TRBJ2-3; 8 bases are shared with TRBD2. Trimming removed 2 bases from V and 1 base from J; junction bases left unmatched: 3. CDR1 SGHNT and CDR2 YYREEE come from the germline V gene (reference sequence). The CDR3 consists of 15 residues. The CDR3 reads CASSLAGAGTDTQYF. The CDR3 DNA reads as TGTGCCAGCAGCTTAGCGGGAGCAGGCACAGATACGCAGTATTTT. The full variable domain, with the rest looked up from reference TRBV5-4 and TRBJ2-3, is ETGVTQSPTHLIKTRGQQVTLRCSSQSGHNTVSWYQQALGQGPQFIFQYYREEENGRGNFPPRFSGLQFPNYSSELNVNALELDDSALYLCASSLAGAGTDTQYFGPGTRLTVL.

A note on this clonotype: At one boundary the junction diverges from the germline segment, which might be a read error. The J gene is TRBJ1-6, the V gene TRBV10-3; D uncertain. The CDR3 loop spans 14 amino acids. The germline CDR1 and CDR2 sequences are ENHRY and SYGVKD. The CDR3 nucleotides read TGTGCCATCAGTGAGAGGACCGATAATTCACCCTTCCACTTT. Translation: CAISERTDNSPFHF.